The clone carrying this TCR beta chain was counted once. The entry originates in a study of blood T cell repertoires in COVID-19. Study as a whole: The samples span acute and convalescent COVID-19 from the United States, Italy and Spain.

V lost 6 bases and J lost 0, with 8 bases in between. CDR3 length: 14 residues. The germline V gene encodes CDR1 LGHDT and CDR2 YNNKEL (reference sequence). Sequencing was performed with immunoSEQ multiplex PCR; in TCRdb, only in-frame clones are kept and a portion is missing. This repertoire shows around 50,000 clones, around 80% found once; its top ten account for about 59%. The receptor's source is a man in his 70s with acute or convalescent COVID-19. This chain connects TRBV3-1 (or the pseudogene TRBV3-2) to TRBJ2-2; D is possibly TRBD2 (5 bases). Sequenced: peripheral blood. The CDR3 bases are TGTGCCAGCAGACCCGGGACGAACACCGGGGAGCTGTTTTTT. Translating gives CASRPGTNTGELFF.